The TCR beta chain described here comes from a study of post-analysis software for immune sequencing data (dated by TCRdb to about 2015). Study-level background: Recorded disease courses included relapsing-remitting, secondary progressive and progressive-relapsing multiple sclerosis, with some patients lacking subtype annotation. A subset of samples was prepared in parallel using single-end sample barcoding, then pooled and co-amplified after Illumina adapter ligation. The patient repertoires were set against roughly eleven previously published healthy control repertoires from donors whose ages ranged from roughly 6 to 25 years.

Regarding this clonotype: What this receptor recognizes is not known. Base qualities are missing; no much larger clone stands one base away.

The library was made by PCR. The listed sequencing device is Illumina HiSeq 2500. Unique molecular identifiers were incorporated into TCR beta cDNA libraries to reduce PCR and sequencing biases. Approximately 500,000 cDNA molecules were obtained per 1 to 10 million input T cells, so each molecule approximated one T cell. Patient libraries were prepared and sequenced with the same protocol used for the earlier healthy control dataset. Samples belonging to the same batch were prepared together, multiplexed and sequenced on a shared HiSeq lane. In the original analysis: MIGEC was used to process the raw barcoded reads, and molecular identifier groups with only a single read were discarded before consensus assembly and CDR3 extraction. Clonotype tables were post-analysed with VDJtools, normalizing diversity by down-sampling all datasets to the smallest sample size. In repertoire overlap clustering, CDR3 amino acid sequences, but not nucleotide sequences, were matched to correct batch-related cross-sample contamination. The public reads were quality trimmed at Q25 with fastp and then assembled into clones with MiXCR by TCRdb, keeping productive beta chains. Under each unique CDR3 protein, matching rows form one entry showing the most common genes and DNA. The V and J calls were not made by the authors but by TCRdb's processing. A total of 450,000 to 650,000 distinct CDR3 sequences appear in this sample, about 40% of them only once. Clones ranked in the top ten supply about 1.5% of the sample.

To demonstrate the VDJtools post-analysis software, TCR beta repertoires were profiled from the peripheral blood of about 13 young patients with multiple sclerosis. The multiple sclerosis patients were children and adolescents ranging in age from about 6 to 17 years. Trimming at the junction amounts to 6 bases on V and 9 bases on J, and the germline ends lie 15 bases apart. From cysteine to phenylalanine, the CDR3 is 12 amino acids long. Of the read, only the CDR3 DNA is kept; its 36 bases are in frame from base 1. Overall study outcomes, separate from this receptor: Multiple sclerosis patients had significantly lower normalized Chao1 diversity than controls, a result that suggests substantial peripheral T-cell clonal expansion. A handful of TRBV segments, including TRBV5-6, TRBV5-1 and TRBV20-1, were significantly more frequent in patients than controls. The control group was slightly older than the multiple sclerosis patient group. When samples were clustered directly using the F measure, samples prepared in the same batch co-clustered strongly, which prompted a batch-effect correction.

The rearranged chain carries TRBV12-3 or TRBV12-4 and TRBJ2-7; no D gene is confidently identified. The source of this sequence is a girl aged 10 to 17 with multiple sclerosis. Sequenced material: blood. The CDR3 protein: CASSLDRKRQYF. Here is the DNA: TGTGCCAGCAGCCTCGACCGGAAGAGGCAGTACTTC.